This is a list of T cell receptor beta chains from one sample in a study of identifying expanded T cells in peripheral blood. The table came from immunoSEQ multiplex PCR; TCRdb's copy has only in-frame clones and leaves some out. Among 65,000 to 95,000 clones listed, less than 90% were seen once. Sequenced: blood. The origin of the receptors is a person aged 18 to 75 in good health. Each CDR3 is given with its conserved first and last residue. D genes are given only for firm matches. Size is stated for part of the rows, as once, few or many counts, or as a class when the clone is expanded.

cdr3_length	v_call	j_call	d_call	clone_size	cdr3_nt	cdr3_aa
12	TRBV27	TRBJ1-3	NA	NA	TGTGCCAGCAGCGGGCCTGGAAACACCATATATTTT	CASSGPGNTIYF
10	TRBV20-1	TRBJ2-4	NA	NA	TGCAGTGCCGCCTTGGACATTCAGTACTTC	CSAALDIQYF
12	TRBV5-6	TRBJ2-5	NA	NA	TGTGCCAGCAGCTTGGCCCAAGAGACCCAGTACTTC	CASSLAQETQYF
12	TRBV5-5	TRBJ2-7	NA	NA	TGTGCCAGCAGCTTGATCGGATACGAGCAGTACTTC	CASSLIGYEQYF
15	TRBV4-3	TRBJ2-1	NA	NA	TGCGCCAGCAGCCAAGCTGGTACAGGGTTCGATGAGCAGTTCTTC	CASSQAGTGFDEQFF
14	TRBV2	TRBJ2-4	NA	once	TGTGCCAGCAGCGAAACAGGGGCCAAAAACATTCAGTACTTC	CASSETGAKNIQYF
15	TRBV7-2	TRBJ1-3	NA	NA	TGTGCCAGCAGCTTAGGGACAAACTCTGGAAACACCATATATTTT	CASSLGTNSGNTIYF
15	TRBV6-4	TRBJ2-3	TRBD1	NA	TGTGCCAGCAGTGACTCCGGGACAGCCACAGATACGCAGTATTTT	CASSDSGTATDTQYF
15	TRBV28	TRBJ2-2	TRBD1	NA	TGTGCCAGCAGTTTACAGGGGGCTTTGGCCGGGGAGCTGTTTTTT	CASSLQGALAGELFF
16	TRBV15	TRBJ2-5	NA	many	TGTGCCACCAGCAGAGCCCCCGCGCCGATCCAAGAGACCCAGTACTTC	CATSRAPAPIQETQYF
15	TRBV6-4	TRBJ2-2	TRBD2	NA	TGTGCCAGCAGTTGCGGGAGTGTAGCGGCCGGGGAGCTGTTTTTT	CASSCGSVAAGELFF
13	TRBV30	TRBJ1-1	NA	NA	TGTGCCTGGAGTGTGTCCGGTAGAGACCAAGCTTTCTTT	CAWSVSGRDQAFF
19	TRBV29-1	TRBJ2-7	TRBD2	few	TGCAGCACTAGACAGGGTCCACCGGGACTAGCGGGAGGTACATACGAGCAGTACTTC	CSTRQGPPGLAGGTYEQYF
14	TRBV7-2	TRBJ1-1	NA	NA	TGTGCCAGCAGCTTAAGGGTGTTGAACACTGAAGCTTTCTTT	CASSLRVLNTEAFF
15	TRBV6-5	TRBJ1-2	TRBD1	NA	TGTGCCAGCAGTTACTCTACAGGGGGTAGCTATGGCTACACCTTC	CASSYSTGGSYGYTF
16	TRBV4-1	TRBJ2-1	NA	NA	TGCGCCAGCAGCCAAGTGGGGCGGGACCAAAACAATGAGCAGTTCTTC	CASSQVGRDQNNEQFF
14	TRBV11-2	TRBJ2-1	NA	NA	TGTGCCAGCAGCTTAGGAAACCTGGTGGGTGAGCAGTTCTTC	CASSLGNLVGEQFF
15	TRBV6-5	TRBJ1-1	TRBD1	NA	TGTGCCAGCAGTTACTCATCGGACAGGGGATCTGAAGCTTTCTTT	CASSYSSDRGSEAFF
15	TRBV7-2	TRBJ2-2	TRBD1	NA	TGTGCCAGCAGCTCGACAGGGTGGTACACCGGGGAGCTGTTTTTT	CASSSTGWYTGELFF
12	TRBV28	TRBJ1-2	NA	NA	TGTGCCAGCAGTGCCGTGGGGCATGGCTACACCTTC	CASSAVGHGYTF
15	TRBV6-5	TRBJ2-2	NA	NA	TGTGCCAGCAGTTACCGAGGGGAGCTTACCGGGGAGCTGTTTTTT	CASSYRGELTGELFF
15	TRBV27	TRBJ2-7	TRBD2	NA	TGTGCCAGCAGTTTATCGACTAGCGGGAGCTACGAGCAGTACTTC	CASSLSTSGSYEQYF
15	TRBV6-4	TRBJ2-3	NA	once	TGTGCCAGCAGCGGGAATCCTTCTAGCACAGATACGCAGTATTTT	CASSGNPSSTDTQYF
15	TRBV19	TRBJ1-1	NA	NA	TGTGCCAGTATCAAACCCCGGGACCAGAACACTGAAGCTTTCTTT	CASIKPRDQNTEAFF
13	TRBV29-1	TRBJ2-3	TRBD1	NA	TGCAGCGCCGGGACAGCTAGCACAGATACGCAGTATTTT	CSAGTASTDTQYF
16	TRBV7-2	TRBJ2-1	TRBD2	NA	TGTGCCAGCAGCTTATTCAGCGGGGGAAAAAACAATGAGCAGTTCTTC	CASSLFSGGKNNEQFF
14	TRBV6-5	TRBJ2-7	TRBD1	NA	TGTGCCAGCAAAACAGGGGGCGCGCGAAACGAGCAGTACTTC	CASKTGGARNEQYF
17	TRBV9	TRBJ2-7	TRBD2	once	TGTGCCAGCAGCCCCACGGGGGGGCGGGAGATTCCCTACGAGCAGTACTTC	CASSPTGGREIPYEQYF
13	TRBV18	TRBJ1-2	TRBD1	few	TGTGCCAGCTCGCCGACAGGGGACTATGGCTACACCTTC	CASSPTGDYGYTF
16	TRBV15	TRBJ2-3	TRBD2	NA	TGTGCCACCAGCCTTGGACTAGCGGCGAGCACAGATACGCAGTATTTT	CATSLGLAASTDTQYF
14	TRBV18	TRBJ1-2	TRBD1	NA	TGTGCCAGCTCTGGACAGGGGAACGTCTATGGCTACACCTTC	CASSGQGNVYGYTF
12	TRBV25-1	TRBJ2-7	NA	few	TGTGCCAGCAGTGCGACGGCCTACGAGCAGTACTTC	CASSATAYEQYF
13	TRBV10-3	TRBJ2-7	NA	NA	TGTGCCATCAGTGAAAGCGTTACCTACGAGCAGTACTTC	CAISESVTYEQYF
16	TRBV18	TRBJ2-2	TRBD2	NA	TGTGCCAGCTCACCACCTACTAGCGGGAGGACCGGGGAGCTGTTTTTT	CASSPPTSGRTGELFF
16	TRBV11-2	TRBJ2-7	TRBD2	NA	TGTGCCAGCAGCTCTCTAAACAGCGGGATCTCCTACGAGCAGTACTTC	CASSSLNSGISYEQYF
12	TRBV7-9	TRBJ2-7	TRBD1	few	TGTGCCAGCAGTGGGACAGGCTACGAGCAGTACTTC	CASSGTGYEQYF
14	TRBV18	TRBJ1-1	TRBD1	NA	TGTGCCAGCTCACCACAGGGGGCGAACACTGAAGCTTTCTTT	CASSPQGANTEAFF